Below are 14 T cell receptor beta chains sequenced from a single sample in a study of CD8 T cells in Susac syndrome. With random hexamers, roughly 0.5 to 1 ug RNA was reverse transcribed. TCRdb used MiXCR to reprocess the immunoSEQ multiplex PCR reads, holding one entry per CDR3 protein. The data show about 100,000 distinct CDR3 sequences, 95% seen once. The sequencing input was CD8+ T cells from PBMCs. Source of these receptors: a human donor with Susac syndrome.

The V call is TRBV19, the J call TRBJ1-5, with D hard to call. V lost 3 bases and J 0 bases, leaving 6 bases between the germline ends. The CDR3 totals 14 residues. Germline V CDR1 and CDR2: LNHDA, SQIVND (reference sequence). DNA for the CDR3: TGTGCCAGTAGTATGACATCTAGCAATCAGCCCCAGCATTTT. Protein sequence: CASSMTSSNQPQHF.

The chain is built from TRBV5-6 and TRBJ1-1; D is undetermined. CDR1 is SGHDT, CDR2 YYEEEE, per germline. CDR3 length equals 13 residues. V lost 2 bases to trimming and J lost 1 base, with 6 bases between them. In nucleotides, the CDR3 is TGTGCCAGCAGCTTTCCAGGGAACACTGAAGCTTTCTTT. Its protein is CASSFPGNTEAFF.

The CDR3 spells CASSLWVNYGYTF. CDR3 nucleotides: TGTGCCAGCAGTTTATGGGTTAACTATGGCTACACCTTC. The chain uses TRBV28 and TRBJ1-2; D unclear. The germline V and J ends were trimmed by 0 bases and 1 base, with 3 bases remaining between them. There are 13 residues in the CDR3. Germline CDR1 is MDHEN and CDR2 is SYDVKM.

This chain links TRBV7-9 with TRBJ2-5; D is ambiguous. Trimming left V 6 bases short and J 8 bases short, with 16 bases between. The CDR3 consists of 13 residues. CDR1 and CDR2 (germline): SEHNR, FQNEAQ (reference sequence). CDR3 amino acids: CASSPTGAGTQYF. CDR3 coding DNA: TGTGCCAGCAGTCCTACCGGAGCTGGCACCCAGTACTTC.

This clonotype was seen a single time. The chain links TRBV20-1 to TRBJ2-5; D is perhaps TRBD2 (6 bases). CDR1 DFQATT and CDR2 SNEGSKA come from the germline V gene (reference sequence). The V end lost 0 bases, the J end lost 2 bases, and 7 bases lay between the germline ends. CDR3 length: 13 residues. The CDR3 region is CSAREGGQETQYF. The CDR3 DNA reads TGCAGTGCTAGAGAGGGGGGTCAAGAGACCCAGTACTTC.

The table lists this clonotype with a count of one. CDR3 DNA sequence: TGTGCCAGCAGACGGACAGCTGAAAAACTGTTTTTT. It specifies CASRRTAEKLFF. This rearrangement joins TRBV12-3 or TRBV12-4 to TRBJ1-4; a possible D gene is TRBD1 (6 bases). The germline V and J ends were trimmed by 6 bases and 7 bases, with 9 bases remaining between them. There are 12 residues in the CDR3.

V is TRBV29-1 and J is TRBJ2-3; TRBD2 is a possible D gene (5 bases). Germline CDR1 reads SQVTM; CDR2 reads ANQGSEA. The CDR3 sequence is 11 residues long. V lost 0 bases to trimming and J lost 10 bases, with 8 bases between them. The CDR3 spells CSVEEVGAQYF. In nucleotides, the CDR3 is TGCAGCGTTGAAGAAGTGGGAGCGCAGTATTTT.

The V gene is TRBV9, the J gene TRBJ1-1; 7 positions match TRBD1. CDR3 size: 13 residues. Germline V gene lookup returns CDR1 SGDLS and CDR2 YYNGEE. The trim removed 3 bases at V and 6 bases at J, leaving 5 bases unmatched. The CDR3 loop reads CASSARQGSEAFF. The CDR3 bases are TGTGCCAGCAGCGCCAGACAGGGCTCTGAAGCTTTCTTT.

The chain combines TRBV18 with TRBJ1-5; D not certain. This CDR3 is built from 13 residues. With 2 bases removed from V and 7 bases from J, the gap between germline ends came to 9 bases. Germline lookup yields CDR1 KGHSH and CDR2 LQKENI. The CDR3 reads CASSPDGVQPQHF. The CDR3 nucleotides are TGTGCCAGCTCACCAGACGGGGTCCAGCCCCAGCATTTT.

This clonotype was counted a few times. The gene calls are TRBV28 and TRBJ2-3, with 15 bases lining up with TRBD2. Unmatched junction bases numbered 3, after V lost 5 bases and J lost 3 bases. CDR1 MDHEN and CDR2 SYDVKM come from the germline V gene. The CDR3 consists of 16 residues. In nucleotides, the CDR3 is TGTGCCAGCAGTCCCGGGACTAGCGGGAGGACAGATACGCAGTATTTT. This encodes CASSPGTSGRTDTQYF.

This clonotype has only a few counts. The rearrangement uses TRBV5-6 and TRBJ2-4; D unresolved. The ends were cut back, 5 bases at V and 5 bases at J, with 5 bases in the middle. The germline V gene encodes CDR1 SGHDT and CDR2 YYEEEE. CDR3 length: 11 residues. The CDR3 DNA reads TGTGCCAGCAGTCACCAAAACATTCAGTACTTC. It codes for CASSHQNIQYF.

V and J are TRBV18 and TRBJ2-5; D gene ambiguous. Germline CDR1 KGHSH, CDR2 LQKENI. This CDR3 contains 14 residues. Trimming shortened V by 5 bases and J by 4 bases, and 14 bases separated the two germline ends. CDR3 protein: CASSSNSAGETQYF. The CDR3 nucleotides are TGTGCCAGCTCATCCAACTCGGCAGGAGAGACCCAGTACTTC.

This CDR3 reads CASSSAQGMFGETQYF. As DNA, the CDR3 is TGTGCCAGCAGCTCCGCGCAGGGGATGTTTGGAGAGACCCAGTACTTC. The chain recombines TRBV11-2 with TRBJ2-5, with D tentatively TRBD1 (6 bases). V shed 4 bases and J shed 4 bases, with 19 bases lying between them. This CDR3 is 16 amino acids long. The V gene's germline CDR1 is SGHAT and CDR2 FQNNGV.

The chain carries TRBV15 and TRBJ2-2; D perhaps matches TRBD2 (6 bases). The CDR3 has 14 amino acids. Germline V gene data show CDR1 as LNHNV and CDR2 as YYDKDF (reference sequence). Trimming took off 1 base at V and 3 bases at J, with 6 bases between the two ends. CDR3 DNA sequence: TGTGCCACCAGCAGAGCGGGGGACACCGGGGAGCTGTTTTTT. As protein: CATSRAGDTGELFF.